This entry describes one TCR beta chain. Its antigen is as yet unknown. This record belongs to a study of vaccination effects on CD4 cells after COVID-19. Study-wide results and caveats: Cross-reactivity toward common cold coronaviruses was confined to only 1 of 255 vaccine-induced clones in healthy vaccinees. Late after vaccination, infection- and vaccine-induced clones showed marked clonal contraction.

Germline loops: CDR1 MGHRA, CDR2 YSYEKL. This CDR3 has 15 amino acids. V trimming: 5 bases; J trimming: 5 bases; junction bases outside the gene matches: 7. Only in-frame clones appear in the TCRdb table, and some are missing; sequencing was by immunoSEQ multiplex PCR. In the table there are approximately 54,000 clones, approximately 79% of which are singletons. CD4+ T cells specific for antigen were expanded with viral peptide pools by the ViraFEST assay before sequencing. Scientists isolated CD4+ T cells after a roughly 10-day culture period ended. The vaccine recipients had no prior SARS-CoV-2 infection, with negative nucleocapsid antibodies. Days 3 and 7 were when half the medium was replaced with IL-2 medium.

The chain has TRBV4-1 and TRBJ2-5, with 11 bases identical to TRBD1. This clonotype was obtained from a human donor who received a COVID-19 vaccine. This material consisted of CD4+ T cells from PBMCs cultured with HCoV-229E spike peptides, taken before COVID-19 vaccination. The CDR3, as DNA: TGCGCCAGCAGCAGAGGACAGGGGGCTGAGGAGACCCAGTACTTC. As protein: CASSRGQGAEETQYF.